Listed below are T cell receptor beta chains from one sample, sequenced in a study of OX40 agonist ivuxolimab in advanced cancers. Assay: immunoSEQ multiplex PCR; the TCRdb copy retains only in-frame clones and omits some. The data contain over 55,000 clones, about nine tenths of them seen just once; the ten biggest clones take up 2.2%. The source was CD4+ or CD8+ T cells sorted from blood, collected in a trial of the OX40 agonist ivuxolimab. The receptors derive from an adult with an advanced solid tumor such as melanoma, head and neck, liver or kidney cancer. The CDR3 runs from the conserved cysteine through the conserved F or W. Each record gives: V gene, CDR3 protein.

v_call: TRBV11-2; cdr3_aa: CASSLLPPGQYF
v_call: TRBV11-3; cdr3_aa: CASSRGGVRYEQYF
v_call: TRBV5-1; cdr3_aa: CASSLDLAGGPEETQYF
v_call: TRBV4-1; cdr3_aa: CASSHFGLAGAVEQFF
v_call: TRBV6-5; cdr3_aa: CASRLGVNQPQHF
v_call: TRBV4-2; cdr3_aa: CASSRVAGGADNEKLFF
v_call: TRBV10-3; cdr3_aa: CAISESGYDQPQHF
v_call: TRBV7-8; cdr3_aa: CASSPLQGLNTEAFF
v_call: TRBV11-3; cdr3_aa: CASSPGTGNPYEQYF
v_call: TRBV5-1; cdr3_aa: CASSLGTSGSTDTQYF
v_call: TRBV6-5; cdr3_aa: CASSYQGYEQYF
v_call: TRBV2; cdr3_aa: CASSAGLAGGSYEQYF
v_call: TRBV30; cdr3_aa: CAWTGGSGETQYF
v_call: TRBV28; cdr3_aa: CASSTGDSYNEQFF
v_call: TRBV30; cdr3_aa: CAWRATGADTQYF
v_call: TRBV2; cdr3_aa: CASSSIQGQQETQYF
v_call: TRBV18; cdr3_aa: CASSPQGATQYF
v_call: TRBV19; cdr3_aa: CASSTRQGAYNEQFF
v_call: TRBV9; cdr3_aa: CASSVGGAPSTDTQYF
v_call: TRBV5-4; cdr3_aa: CASSLDRGNSPLHF
v_call: TRBV11-3; cdr3_aa: CASSLGVGVETQYF
v_call: TRBV11-3; cdr3_aa: CASSSRQGGGPETQYF
v_call: TRBV18; cdr3_aa: CASSPETSYQETQYF
v_call: TRBV27; cdr3_aa: CASRPGGPTNEKLFF
v_call: TRBV2; cdr3_aa: CASRQELTNTEAFF
v_call: TRBV2; cdr3_aa: CASSEAGQGSPSLNTQYF
v_call: TRBV11-3; cdr3_aa: CASSVTSIGPYEQYF
v_call: TRBV4-2; cdr3_aa: CASSQVGGTGAGETQYF
v_call: TRBV5-1; cdr3_aa: CASSSGVASGTTDTQYF
v_call: TRBV28; cdr3_aa: CASSLHRDAFF
v_call: TRBV18; cdr3_aa: CASSPYTLAKNIQYF
v_call: TRBV5-4; cdr3_aa: CASSLRGGAGNTEAFF
v_call: TRBV27; cdr3_aa: CASNHRGSSYEQYF
v_call: TRBV14; cdr3_aa: CASSLDRETQYF
v_call: TRBV7-2; cdr3_aa: CASSLEPRWETQYF
v_call: TRBV7-6; cdr3_aa: CASSLNRTSGRPSEQYF
v_call: TRBV19; cdr3_aa: CASSTRVLGYGYTF
v_call: TRBV5-1; cdr3_aa: CASSGTVRTDTQYF
v_call: TRBV5-1; cdr3_aa: CASSLVTEKETQYF
v_call: TRBV18; cdr3_aa: CASSQDRANTEAFF
v_call: TRBV19; cdr3_aa: CASTPWAGSETQYF
v_call: TRBV14; cdr3_aa: CASSPRTGTSGREYF